Below, 27 T cell receptor beta chains from the same sample are listed, as sequenced in a study of regulatory T cells in long-lasting Graves disease. Through Arm-PCR of CDR3 regions and iRepertoire HTBI primers, TCR beta libraries were built. One entry per CDR3 protein, called by TCRdb with MiXCR from the multiplex PCR reads. The profile shows 420,000 or so distinct CDR3 sequences, 20% to 30% of them singletons. Time point noted: persistent/refractory GD, antithyroid drugs over 5 years with positive TRAb. The TCR library was prepared using RNA isolated from PBMCs. The material was peripheral blood mononuclear cells (PBMCs), obtained when the disease was refractory, from a patient treated with antithyroid drugs. These receptor sequences come from a female donor with Graves disease.

The chain carries TRBV20-1 and TRBJ1-5; 7 bases agree with TRBD1. The CDR3 loop spans 16 amino acids. CDR1 is DFQATT and CDR2 is SNEGSKA in the germline V gene (reference sequence). The junction had 5 bases not matched to a gene; V was cut back by 0 bases and J by 0 bases. Here the CDR3 reads CSARDDRDYSNQPQHF. The DNA of the CDR3 is TGCAGTGCTAGAGATGACAGGGATTATAGCAATCAGCCCCAGCATTTT.

A note on this clonotype: A much larger clone differs by one base, so this may be a read error. The chain has TRBV2 and TRBJ2-2; 7 bases are a match to TRBD1. CDR3 length: 16 amino acids. Germline V gives CDR1 SNHLY, CDR2 FYNNEI. The CDR3 loop is CASRRGTDSNTGELLF. The CDR3 DNA reads as TGTGCCAGCAGAAGAGGGACAGACTCGAACACCGGGGAGCTGCTTTTT. The variable domain in full, completed from reference TRBV2 and TRBJ2-2, reads EPEVTQTPSHQVTQMGQEVILRCVPISNHLYFYWYRQILGQKVEFLVSFYNNEISEKSEIFDDQFSVERPDGSNFTLKIRSTKLEDSAMYFCASRRGTDSNTGELLFGEGSRLTVL.

This clonotype was picked up a small number of times. V gene TRBV30 combines with J gene TRBJ2-7; 10 bases match TRBD1. From germline, CDR1 is GTSNPN and CDR2 SVGIG (reference sequence). This CDR3 region has 14 residues. The V and J ends lost 2 bases and 4 bases, in that order; junction bases with no gene match: 5. This CDR3 reads CAWSLPGQGYEQYF. The CDR3, as DNA: TGTGCCTGGAGTCTCCCGGGACAGGGGTACGAGCAGTACTTC.

J is TRBJ2-2 and V is TRBV27; D tentatively reads TRBD1 or TRBD2 (6 bases each). The CDR3 spans 13 residues. V gave up 11 bases and J gave up 5 bases, with 15 bases separating them. Germline V lookup: CDR1 MNHEY, CDR2 SMNVEV (reference sequence). The CDR3 DNA reads TGTGCCGGCACCTGGGGGGCGACCGGGGAGCTGTTTTTT. The encoded protein is CAGTWGATGELFF.

On this clonotype itself: One base away lies a much larger clone, so this may be a sequencing read error. The chain recombines TRBV7-3 with TRBJ2-5; TRBD2 might be the D (6 bases). V shed 3 bases and J shed 9 bases, with 17 bases lying between them. This CDR3 has 14 amino acids. Germline loops: CDR1 SGHTA, CDR2 FQGTGA. CDR3 sequence reads: CASSFPGTGEAQYF. CDR3 sequence (DNA): TGTGCCAGCAGCTTTCCAGGGACGGGGGAGGCCCAGTACTTC.

The chain links TRBV7-9 to TRBJ1-1; perhaps TRBD1 as D (6 bases). The germline CDR1 and CDR2 sequences are SEHNR and FQNEAQ (reference sequence). The CDR3 runs 17 residues. Between the trimmed V and J ends, which lost 4 bases and 0 bases, there was a span of 18 bases. For the CDR3, the DNA is TGTGCCAGCAGCTCGAGTTCTTGGACAGAACTGAACACTGAAGCTTTCTTT. Residues: CASSSSSWTELNTEAFF.

The V call is TRBV11-2, the J call TRBJ2-2; 8 positions agree with TRBD2. The CDR3 is 17 residues long. J gave up 3 bases and V 7 bases, and 13 bases lay outside the gene matches. Germline V gene lookup returns CDR1 SGHAT and CDR2 FQNNGV. The CDR3 sequence: CASIPRGGQGYTGELFF. The CDR3, as DNA: TGTGCCAGCATCCCCCGGGGGGGGCAGGGGTACACCGGGGAGCTGTTTTTT.

This clonotype was seen a few times. The rearrangement joins TRBV28 to TRBJ2-7; possibly TRBD1 or TRBD2 for D (5 bases each). The germline V gene encodes CDR1 MDHEN and CDR2 SYDVKM. CDR3 length: 15 amino acids. Trimming stripped 11 bases from V and 5 bases from J, with 25 bases between. CDR3 loop: CAGPPPGRPFHEQYF. DNA of the CDR3: TGTGCCGGCCCACCTCCGGGACGGCCGTTTCACGAGCAGTACTTC. Full variable domain (outside the CDR3, taken from reference TRBV28 and TRBJ2-7): DVKVTQSSRYLVKRTGEKVFLECVQDMDHENMFWYRQDPGLGLRLIYFSYDVKMKEKGDIPEGYSVSREKKERFSLILESASTNQTSMYLCAGPPPGRPFHEQYFGPGTRLTVT.

V and J are TRBV7-9 and TRBJ2-7, with 9 bases identical to TRBD1. The ends lost 1 base at V and 2 bases at J; junction bases unmatched: 6. The CDR3 totals 16 residues. The germline V gene encodes CDR1 SEHNR and CDR2 FQNEAQ (reference sequence). The CDR3 sequence is CASSLEPGQGTYEQYF. CDR3 sequence (DNA): TGTGCCAGCAGCTTAGAGCCGGGACAGGGTACCTACGAGCAGTACTTC.

This chain links TRBV12-3 or TRBV12-4 with TRBJ2-7; TRBD2 matches at 8 bases. V lost 6 bases, J lost 2 bases, and 6 bases stayed unmatched. The CDR3 extends over 14 amino acids. The CDR3 loop reads CASSPISGTYEQYF. CDR3 DNA: TGTGCCAGCAGCCCCATTAGCGGGACCTACGAGCAGTACTTC.

The sample holds a few counts of this clonotype. V and J are TRBV29-1 and TRBJ2-3; TRBD2 agrees at 7 bases. Looked up from germline, CDR1 is SQVTM and CDR2 is ANQGSEA. The CDR3 is made up of 12 amino acids. With V trimmed by 7 bases and J by 3 bases, 4 bases remained unmatched. CDR3 nucleotide sequence: TGCAGCGGTGGCGGGAGAACAGATACGCAGTATTTT. Translating gives CSGGGRTDTQYF.

This clonotype has only a few counts. The chain carries TRBV6-5 and TRBJ2-2; no clear D. This CDR3 comprises 17 residues. V gave up 3 bases and J gave up 4 bases, with 18 bases separating them. Germline V CDR1 and CDR2: MNHEY, SVGAGI. In DNA, the CDR3 is TGTGCCAGCAGTTATATTTCCGCGTGGCGCGGCACCGGGGAGCTGTTTTTT. It codes for CASSYISAWRGTGELFF.

V gene TRBV11-2 combines with J gene TRBJ2-5, with D possibly called TRBD1 or TRBD2 (5 bases each). Germline V gives CDR1 SGHAT, CDR2 FQNNGV. Trimming removed 3 bases at V and 5 bases at J, with 16 bases between. The length of the CDR3 is 15 residues. CDR3 nucleotide sequence: TGTGCCAGCAGCTTTTTAGGGACGTTTGGGGAGACCCAGTACTTC. It codes for CASSFLGTFGETQYF.

The chain has TRBV7-9 and TRBJ2-2; 7 bases agree with TRBD1. V gave up 6 bases and J gave up 6 bases; unmatched junction bases: 10. Germline loops: CDR1 SEHNR, CDR2 FQNEAQ (reference sequence). CDR3 length equals 15 residues. The CDR3: CASRRQGVSPGELFF. The CDR3 nucleotides are TGTGCCAGCAGACGACAGGGAGTTTCACCCGGGGAGCTGTTTTTT.

CDR3 nucleotide sequence: TGTGCCAGCAGTTTGGGGACAGGGAGAGTATATGGCTACACCTTC. Translating gives CASSLGTGRVYGYTF. This sequence joins TRBV28 and TRBJ1-2, with 9 bases lining up with TRBD1. Looked up from germline, CDR1 is MDHEN and CDR2 is SYDVKM. This CDR3 has 15 amino acids. The junction had 7 bases not matched to a gene; V was cut back by 3 bases and J by 5 bases.

This chain connects TRBV6-1 to TRBJ2-7, with 9 bases matching TRBD2. Germline lookup yields CDR1 MNHNS and CDR2 SASEGT. The CDR3 extends over 15 amino acids. V shed 6 bases, J shed 2 bases, and the junction held 8 bases outside the gene matches. The CDR3 loop is CASSPGLATTYEQYF. For the CDR3, the DNA is TGTGCCAGCAGCCCCGGACTAGCGACAACCTACGAGCAGTACTTC.

The chain employs TRBV9 and TRBJ1-1; D gene ambiguous. The V end was cut by 0 bases, the J end by 3 bases, with 9 bases between. The length of the CDR3 is 14 residues. Germline assignment: CDR1 SGDLS and CDR2 YYNGEE. The CDR3: CASSVVGSDTEAFF. DNA of the CDR3: TGTGCCAGCAGCGTAGTGGGGTCTGACACTGAAGCTTTCTTT.

The rearrangement links TRBV19 to TRBJ1-2; 8 bases are a match to TRBD1. After removal of 1 base from V and 7 bases from J, the junction contained 5 bases not matched to a gene. The CDR3 consists of 14 residues. Germline V lookup: CDR1 LNHDA, CDR2 SQIVND (reference sequence). The CDR3 DNA follows: TGTGCCAGTAGTATAGCAGGGGGCGGATCTGGCTACACCTTC. Its protein product is CASSIAGGGSGYTF.

V usage is TRBV4-3 and J usage is TRBJ1-5; D unclear. The CDR3 is made up of 14 amino acids. Per germline, CDR1 LGHNA and CDR2 YSLEER. V was clipped by 0 bases and J by 5 bases, with 8 bases between them. The CDR3 spells CASSQEDGHQPQHF. CDR3 sequence (DNA): TGCGCCAGCAGCCAAGAAGATGGTCATCAGCCCCAGCATTTT.

The genes are TRBV6-1 and TRBJ2-2; D is uncertain. The CDR3 covers 12 residues. Germline CDR1 MNHNS, CDR2 SASEGT. V was trimmed by 8 bases and J by 5 bases, leaving 9 bases between them. The chain's CDR3 is CASLGWTGELFF. CDR3 DNA: TGTGCCAGCTTGGGGTGGACCGGGGAGCTGTTTTTT.

The chain recombines TRBV28 with TRBJ1-1; a possible D gene is TRBD1 (5 bases). The CDR3 loop spans 19 amino acids. Trimming pared 3 bases from V and 2 bases from J, leaving 25 bases between. Germline-derived CDR1 and CDR2 are MDHEN and SYDVKM. This CDR3 is CASSFDPFLLRDLNTEAFF. Written as DNA, the CDR3 is TGTGCCAGCAGTTTTGATCCTTTTTTACTCAGGGACCTTAACACTGAAGCTTTCTTT.

The chain combines TRBV3-1 with TRBJ2-7; 15 bases agree with TRBD2. Germline V gene data show CDR1 as LGHDT and CDR2 as YNNKEL (reference sequence). Trimming took 5 bases from V and 4 from J; bases not matched to a gene: 12. This CDR3 contains 18 residues. In DNA form, the CDR3 reads TGTGCCAGCAGCAAGGGACTAGCGGGAGGAAAAAACTATTACGAGCAGTACTTC. Residues: CASSKGLAGGKNYYEQYF.

The rearrangement links TRBV5-1 to TRBJ2-5, with a tentative D call TRBD2 (5 bases). CDR1 is SGHRS, CDR2 YFSETQ, per germline. CDR3 length equals 13 residues. The ends were cut back, 5 bases at V and 4 bases at J, with 12 bases in the middle. CDR3 amino acids: CASREGGLETQYF. The CDR3 nucleotides read TGCGCCAGCAGAGAGGGCGGGCTAGAGACCCAGTACTTC.

This chain links TRBV20-1 with TRBJ1-2, with TRBD1 as a possible D gene (6 bases). The CDR3 sequence is 10 residues long. Germline V gene data show CDR1 as DFQATT and CDR2 as SNEGSKA (reference sequence). V lost 7 bases to trimming and J lost 7 bases, with 10 bases between them. CDR3 nucleotide sequence: TGCAGTGACACACAGGGTGGCTACACCTTC. It yields the protein CSDTQGGYTF.

At least ten counts were recorded for this clonotype. The genes are TRBV20-1 and TRBJ2-6, with a tentative D call TRBD1 (5 bases). This CDR3 is built from 14 residues. V lost 6 bases, J lost 0 bases, and 9 bases lay in between. Looked up from germline, CDR1 is DFQATT and CDR2 is SNEGSKA (reference sequence). The CDR3 reads CSAITGSGANVLTF. CDR3 sequence (DNA): TGCAGTGCCATTACAGGCTCTGGGGCCAACGTCCTGACTTTC.

This clonotype was counted a few times. The gene calls are TRBV19 and TRBJ1-2, with D unresolved. Trimming took off 4 bases at V and 4 bases at J, with 22 bases between the two ends. CDR1 and CDR2 from the germline V gene are LNHDA and SQIVND (reference sequence). This CDR3 region has 17 residues. The chain's CDR3 is CASSTPGASGSGYGYTF. Written as DNA, the CDR3 is TGTGCCAGTAGTACCCCCGGCGCCTCTGGTTCAGGCTATGGCTACACCTTC.

This clonotype has a count of ten or more. The rearrangement joins TRBV7-8 to TRBJ1-5; D is ambiguous. Trimming removed 4 bases from V and 0 bases from J, with 10 bases in between. Germline V gene sequence: CDR1 SGHVS, CDR2 FQNEAQ. There are 15 residues in the CDR3. The CDR3 DNA follows: TGTGCCAGCAGCTCCGGACGGGATAGCAATCAGCCCCAGCATTTT. It yields the protein CASSSGRDSNQPQHF.